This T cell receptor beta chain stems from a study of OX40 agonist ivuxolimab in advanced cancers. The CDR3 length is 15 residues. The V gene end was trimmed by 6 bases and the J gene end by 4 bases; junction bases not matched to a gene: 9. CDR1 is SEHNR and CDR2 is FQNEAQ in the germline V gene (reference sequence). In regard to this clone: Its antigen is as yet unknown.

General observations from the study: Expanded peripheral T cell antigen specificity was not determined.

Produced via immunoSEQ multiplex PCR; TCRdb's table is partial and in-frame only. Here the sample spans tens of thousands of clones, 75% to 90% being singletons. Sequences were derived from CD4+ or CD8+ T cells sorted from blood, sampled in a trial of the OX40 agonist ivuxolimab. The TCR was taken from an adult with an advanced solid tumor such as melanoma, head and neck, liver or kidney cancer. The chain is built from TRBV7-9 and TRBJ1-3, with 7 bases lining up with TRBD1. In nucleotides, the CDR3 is TGTGCCAGCAGTCACGACAGGGCTTCAGGAAACACCATATATTTT. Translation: CASSHDRASGNTIYF. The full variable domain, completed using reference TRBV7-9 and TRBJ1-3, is DTGVSQNPRHKITKRGQNVTFRCDPISEHNRLYWYRQTLGQGPEFLTYFQNEAQLEKSRLLSDRFSAERPKGSFSTLEIQRTEQGDSAMYLCASSHDRASGNTIYFGEGSWLTVV.